The sequence of this T cell receptor beta chain was determined in a study of T cell responses to AZD1222 COVID-19 vaccine. Study-level results: Clonal diversity was possibly underestimated, and white British individuals and females predominated among donors.

The V end lost 1 base, the J end lost 4 bases, and 9 bases lay between the germline ends. The CDR3 loop spans 14 amino acids. The germline V gene has CDR1 SGHKS and CDR2 YYEKEE (reference sequence). Worth noting for this clone: No antigen is known for it.

Profiled with immunoSEQ multiplex PCR; TCRdb holds only in-frame clones, not every one. Here the sample spans fewer than 150,000 clones, 88% being singletons. This clonotype was sampled from an adult who received the AZD1222 COVID-19 vaccine. V gene TRBV5-5 combines with J gene TRBJ1-5; D is possibly TRBD1 (5 bases). This sample comprised peripheral blood, obtained 28 days after the second AZD1222 dose. Written as DNA, the CDR3 is TGTGCCAGCAGCTTGTTACAGGATAATCAGCCCCAGCATTTT. This gives the protein CASSLLQDNQPQHF.